This TCR beta chain was observed in a study of T cell responses to AZD1222 COVID-19 vaccine. Study results and caveats: Every sample of the repertoires postdated the peak T cell response.

Worth noting for this clone: The antigen remains unidentified.

The data were produced by immunoSEQ multiplex PCR, yet TCRdb's version contains in-frame clones alone and is incomplete. The sample shows 180,000 or so clones, about 90% of them seen only once. The TCR comes from an adult who received the AZD1222 COVID-19 vaccine. The sequenced sample was peripheral blood, obtained 28 days after the second AZD1222 dose.

CDR3 region: CASSQPGAPSGYTF. CDR3 DNA sequence: TGTGCCAGCAGCCAACCCGGGGCGCCTTCCGGCTACACCTTC. The chain recombines TRBV14 with TRBJ1-2, with D possibly TRBD1 on 5 matching bases. The CDR3 is 14 amino acids. The V end lost 2 bases, the J end lost 8 bases, and 15 bases lay between the germline ends. The V gene's germline CDR1 is SGHDN and CDR2 FVKESK. Complete variable domain (other parts from reference TRBV14 and TRBJ1-2): EAGVTQFPSHSVIEKGQTVTLRCDPISGHDNLYWYRRVMGKEIKFLLHFVKESKQDESGMPNNRFLAERTGGTYSTLKVQPAELEDSGVYFCASSQPGAPSGYTFGSGTRLTVV.